The present T cell receptor (beta chain) was sequenced within a study of regulatory T cells in long-lasting Graves disease. Study observations and caveats: There were preferences for TRBV28, TRBJ1-2 and TRBJ2-5 in persistent disease.

The time point was: persistent/refractory GD, antithyroid drugs over 5 years with positive TRAb. Scientists built the TCR library using RNA that was extracted from PBMCs. This clonotype has ten or more counts. Its antigen is unknown. Arm-PCR of CDR3 regions with iRepertoire HTBI primers generated TCR beta libraries. Using its own MiXCR run on the multiplex PCR reads, TCRdb lists one record per CDR3 protein. There are about 400,000 distinct CDR3 sequences in the sample; more than 20% occur only once, and around 21% lies in the top ten. Germline CDR1 reads KGHDR; CDR2 reads SFDVKD. Trimming shortened V by 4 bases and J by 5 bases, and 7 bases separated the two germline ends. CDR3 length equals 12 residues.

The clonotype comes from a female donor with Graves disease. The genes are TRBV24-1 and TRBJ2-5; D is uncertain. This sample comprised peripheral blood mononuclear cells (PBMCs), obtained when the disease was refractory, from a patient treated with antithyroid drugs. Here the CDR3 reads CATSDRGETQYF. Written as DNA, the CDR3 is TGTGCCACCAGTGACCGCGGCGAGACCCAGTACTTC.